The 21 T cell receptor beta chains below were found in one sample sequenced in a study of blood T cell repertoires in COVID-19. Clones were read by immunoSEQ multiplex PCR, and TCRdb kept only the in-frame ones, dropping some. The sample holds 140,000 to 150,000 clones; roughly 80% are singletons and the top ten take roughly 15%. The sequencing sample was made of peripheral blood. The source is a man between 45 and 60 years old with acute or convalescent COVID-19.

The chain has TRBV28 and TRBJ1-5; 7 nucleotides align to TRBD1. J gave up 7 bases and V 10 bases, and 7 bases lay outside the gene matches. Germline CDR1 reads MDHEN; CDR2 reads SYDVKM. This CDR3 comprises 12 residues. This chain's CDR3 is CATKTGSQPQHF. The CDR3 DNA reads TGTGCCACCAAGACAGGGTCCCAGCCCCAGCATTTT.

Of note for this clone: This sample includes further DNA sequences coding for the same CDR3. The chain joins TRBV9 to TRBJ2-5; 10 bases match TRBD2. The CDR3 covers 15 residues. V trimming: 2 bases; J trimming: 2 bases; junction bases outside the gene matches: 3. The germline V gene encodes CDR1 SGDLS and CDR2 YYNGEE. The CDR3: CASSVSGGYQETQYF. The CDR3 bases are TGTGCCAGCAGCGTTAGCGGGGGGTATCAAGAGACCCAGTACTTC.

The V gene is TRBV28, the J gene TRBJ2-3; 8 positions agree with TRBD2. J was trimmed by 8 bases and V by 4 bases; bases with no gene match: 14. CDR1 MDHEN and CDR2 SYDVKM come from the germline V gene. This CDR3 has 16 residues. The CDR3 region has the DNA TGTGCCAGCAGTTCCGCCGGGACTAGACATCATGGTACGCAGTATTTT. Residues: CASSSAGTRHHGTQYF.

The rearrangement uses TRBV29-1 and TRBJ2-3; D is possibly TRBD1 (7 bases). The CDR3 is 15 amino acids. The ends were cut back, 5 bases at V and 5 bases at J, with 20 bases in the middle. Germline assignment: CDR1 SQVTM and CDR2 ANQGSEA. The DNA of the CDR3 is TGCAGCGTTCTCGACAGCTTCCAGGGGGGAGATACGCAGTATTTT. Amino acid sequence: CSVLDSFQGGDTQYF.

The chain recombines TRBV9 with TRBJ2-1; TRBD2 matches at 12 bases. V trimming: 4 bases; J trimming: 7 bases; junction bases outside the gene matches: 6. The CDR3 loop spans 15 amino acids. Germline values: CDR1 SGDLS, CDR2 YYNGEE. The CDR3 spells CASSKLAGGSNEQFF. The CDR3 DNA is TGTGCCAGCAGCAAACTAGCGGGGGGATCAAATGAGCAGTTCTTC.

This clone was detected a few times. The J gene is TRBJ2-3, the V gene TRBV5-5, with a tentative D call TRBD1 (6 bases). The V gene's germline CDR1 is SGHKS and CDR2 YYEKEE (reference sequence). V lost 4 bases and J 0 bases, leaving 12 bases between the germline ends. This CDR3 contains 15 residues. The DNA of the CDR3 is TGTGCCAGCAGCGCGAATGGACAGAGCACAGATACGCAGTATTTT. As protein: CASSANGQSTDTQYF.

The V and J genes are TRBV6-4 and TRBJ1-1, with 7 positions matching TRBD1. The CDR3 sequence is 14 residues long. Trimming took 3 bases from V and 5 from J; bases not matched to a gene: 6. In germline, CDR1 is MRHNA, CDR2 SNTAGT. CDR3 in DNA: TGTGCCAGCAGTGAGACACAGGGGTCTACTGAAGCTTTCTTT. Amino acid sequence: CASSETQGSTEAFF.

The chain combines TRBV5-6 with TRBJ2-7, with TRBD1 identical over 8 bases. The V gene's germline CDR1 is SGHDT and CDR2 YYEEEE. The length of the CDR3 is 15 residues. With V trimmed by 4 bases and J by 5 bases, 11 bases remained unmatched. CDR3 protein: CASSQSGTGTHEQYV. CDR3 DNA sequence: TGTGCCAGCAGCCAATCCGGGACAGGAACCCACGAGCAGTACGTC.

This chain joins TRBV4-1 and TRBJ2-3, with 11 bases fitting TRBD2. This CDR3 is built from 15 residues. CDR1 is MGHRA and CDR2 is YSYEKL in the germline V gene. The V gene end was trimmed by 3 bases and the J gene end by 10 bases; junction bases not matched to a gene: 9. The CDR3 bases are TGCGCCAGCAGCCAGGCTAGCGGGGGGCCCCTTTCGCAGTATTTT. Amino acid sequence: CASSQASGGPLSQYF.

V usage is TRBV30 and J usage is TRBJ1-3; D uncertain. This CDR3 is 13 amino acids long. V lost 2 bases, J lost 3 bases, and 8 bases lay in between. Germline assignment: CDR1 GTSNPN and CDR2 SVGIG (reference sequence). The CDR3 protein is CAWSRGVGNTIYF. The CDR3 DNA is TGTGCCTGGAGTCGCGGTGTTGGAAACACCATATATTTT.

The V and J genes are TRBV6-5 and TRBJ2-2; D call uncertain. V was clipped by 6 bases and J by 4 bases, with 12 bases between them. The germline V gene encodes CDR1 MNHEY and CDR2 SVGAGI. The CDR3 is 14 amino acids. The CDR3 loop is CASSRNWATGELFF. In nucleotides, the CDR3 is TGTGCCAGCAGCCGGAATTGGGCCACCGGGGAGCTGTTTTTT.

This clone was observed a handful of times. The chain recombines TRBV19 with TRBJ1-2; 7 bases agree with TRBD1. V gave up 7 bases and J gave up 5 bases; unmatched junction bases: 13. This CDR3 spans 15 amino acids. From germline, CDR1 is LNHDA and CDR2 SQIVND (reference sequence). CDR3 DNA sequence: TGTGCCAGTAATTACGAGGACAGGCGGTCGTATGGCTACACCTTC. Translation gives CASNYEDRRSYGYTF.

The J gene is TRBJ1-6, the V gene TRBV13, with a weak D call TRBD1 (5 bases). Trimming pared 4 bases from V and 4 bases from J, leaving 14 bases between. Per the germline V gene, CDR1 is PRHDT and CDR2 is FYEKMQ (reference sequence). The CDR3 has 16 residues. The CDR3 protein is CASSSGGKVYNSPLHF. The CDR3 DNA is TGTGCCAGCAGCTCCGGGGGTAAGGTATATAATTCACCCCTCCACTTT.

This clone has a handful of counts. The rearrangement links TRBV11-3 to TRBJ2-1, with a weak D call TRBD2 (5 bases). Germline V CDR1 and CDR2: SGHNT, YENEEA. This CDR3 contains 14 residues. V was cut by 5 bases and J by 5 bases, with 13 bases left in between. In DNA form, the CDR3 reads TGTGCCAGCAGCGCGCCAACTAGAAACAATGAGCAGTTCTTC. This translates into CASSAPTRNNEQFF.

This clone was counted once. The CDR3 nucleotides read TGTGCCAGTAGTATTGGGGGAGGGATCGGCAATCAGCCCCAGCATTTT. Its translation: CASSIGGGIGNQPQHF. The chain recombines TRBV19 with TRBJ1-5; a weak D match, TRBD1 (5 bases). The V gene lost 3 bases and the J gene lost 2 bases, with 14 bases spanning the gap. This CDR3 contains 16 residues. Germline-derived CDR1 and CDR2 are LNHDA and SQIVND (reference sequence).

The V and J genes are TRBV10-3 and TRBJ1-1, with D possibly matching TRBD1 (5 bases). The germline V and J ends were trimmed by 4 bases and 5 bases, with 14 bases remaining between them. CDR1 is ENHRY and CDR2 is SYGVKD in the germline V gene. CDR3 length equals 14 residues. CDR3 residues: CAISGSGRETEAFF. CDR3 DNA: TGTGCCATCAGTGGATCAGGGCGGGAGACTGAAGCTTTCTTT.

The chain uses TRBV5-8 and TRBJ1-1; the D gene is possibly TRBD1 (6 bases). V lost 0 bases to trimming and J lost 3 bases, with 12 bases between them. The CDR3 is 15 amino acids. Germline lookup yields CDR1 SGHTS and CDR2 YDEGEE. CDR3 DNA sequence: TGTGCCAGCAGCTTGGCCGGGGACAAGGACACTGAAGCTTTCTTT. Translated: CASSLAGDKDTEAFF.

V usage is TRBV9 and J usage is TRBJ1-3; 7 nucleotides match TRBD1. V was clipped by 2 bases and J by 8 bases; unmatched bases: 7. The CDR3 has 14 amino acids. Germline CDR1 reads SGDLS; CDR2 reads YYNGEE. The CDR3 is CASSVDRVRDTIYF. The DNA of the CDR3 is TGTGCCAGCAGCGTCGACAGGGTGCGGGACACCATATATTTT. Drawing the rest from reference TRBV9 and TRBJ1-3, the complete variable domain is DSGVTQTPKHLITATGQRVTLRCSPRSGDLSVYWYQQSLDQGLQFLIQYYNGEERAKGNILERFSAQQFPDLHSELNLSSLELGDSALYFCASSVDRVRDTIYFGEGSWLTVV.

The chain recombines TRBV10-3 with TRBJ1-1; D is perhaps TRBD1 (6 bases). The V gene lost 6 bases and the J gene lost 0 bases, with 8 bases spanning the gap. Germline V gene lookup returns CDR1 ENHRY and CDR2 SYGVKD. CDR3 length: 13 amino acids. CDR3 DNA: TGTGCCATCAGGGACAGTGTGAACACTGAAGCTTTCTTT. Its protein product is CAIRDSVNTEAFF.

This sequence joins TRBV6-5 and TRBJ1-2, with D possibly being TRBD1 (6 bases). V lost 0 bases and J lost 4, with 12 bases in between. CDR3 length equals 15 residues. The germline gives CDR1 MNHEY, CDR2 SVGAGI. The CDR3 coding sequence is TGTGCCAGCAGTTACTCCTTCACAGGGAGCTATGGCTACACCTTC. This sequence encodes CASSYSFTGSYGYTF.

For the CDR3, the DNA is TGTGCCAGTAGTGCCCGGACAGGGGGTATGGAGACCCAGTACTTC. As protein: CASSARTGGMETQYF. J is TRBJ2-5 and V is TRBV19; TRBD1 matches 10 bases. The CDR3 extends over 15 amino acids. Germline V gene data show CDR1 as LNHDA and CDR2 as SQIVND (reference sequence). V lost 5 bases and J lost 5; bases outside the gene matches: 8.